Reported below is one T cell receptor (beta chain). No antigen is known for it. This sample stems from a study of T cells in Graves' hyperthyroidism and ophthalmopathy. Study in general: The blood sample was taken at first diagnosis, before treatment began. Study-wide findings and caveats: Ophthalmopathy was separated from stable hyperthyroidism by a 13 V-J model.

Amplification targeted TCR beta CDR3 regions from RNA transcripts. The HTBI primer set was used in a first-round RT-PCR of the TCR CDR3. TCRdb used MiXCR to reprocess the multiplex PCR reads, holding one entry per CDR3 protein. In the table there are 300,000 to 500,000 distinct CDR3 sequences, about 14% of which are singletons. Trimming cost V 0 bases and J 0 bases, with 18 bases left between them. Germline V CDR1 and CDR2: DFQATT, SNEGSKA (reference sequence). The CDR3 runs 18 residues. Exclusions: uncontrolled infection, other autoimmune disease, pregnancy, lactation. The source is a man between 45 and 60 years old with Graves' ophthalmopathy. The sample comprised blood. The genes are TRBV20-1 and TRBJ2-4; D is undetermined. For the CDR3, the DNA is TGCAGTGCTAGAGATCCCGCCAAGGGTTTTCTAGCCAAAAACATTCAGTACTTC. Encoded protein: CSARDPAKGFLAKNIQYF.